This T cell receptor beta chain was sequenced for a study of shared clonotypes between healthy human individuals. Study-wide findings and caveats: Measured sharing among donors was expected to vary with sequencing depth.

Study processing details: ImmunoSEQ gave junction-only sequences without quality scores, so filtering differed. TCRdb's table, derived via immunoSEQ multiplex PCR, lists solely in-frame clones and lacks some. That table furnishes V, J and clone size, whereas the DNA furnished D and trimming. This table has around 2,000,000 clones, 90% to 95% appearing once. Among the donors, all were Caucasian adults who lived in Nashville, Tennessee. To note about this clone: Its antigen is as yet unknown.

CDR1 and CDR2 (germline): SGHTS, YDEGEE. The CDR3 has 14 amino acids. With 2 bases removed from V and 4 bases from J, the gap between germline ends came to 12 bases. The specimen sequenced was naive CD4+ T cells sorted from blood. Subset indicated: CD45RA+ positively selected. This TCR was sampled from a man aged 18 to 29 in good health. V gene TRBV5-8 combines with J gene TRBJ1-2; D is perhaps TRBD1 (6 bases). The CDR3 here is CASSLGQLTYGYTF. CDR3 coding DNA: TGTGCCAGCAGCTTAGGACAGTTAACCTATGGCTACACCTTC.